The present T cell receptor beta chain was sequenced within a study of blood T cell repertoires in COVID-19 (dated by TCRdb to 2020 to 2022). About the study as a whole: Collaborator samples came from the United States, Italy and Spain and covered acute and convalescent phases of COVID-19. The sample metadata nearly always contained a de-identified subject ID, COVID-19 status, age in years and sex. The material from the prospective study consisted of cDNA or gDNA derived from T cells, B-cell-depleted T cells, or PBMCs. The repertoires were made available in a free public database intended to serve as a resource for research on the immune response to SARS-CoV-2. HLA class I and class II types, where available, came from metadata supplied by the sample provider rather than from assay-based typing. Subjects who had been exposed to COVID-19, were actively infected with it, or had recovered from it provided the deeply sampled blood TCRbeta repertoires that made up the dataset. Samples came from the ongoing ImmuneRACE study (first 160 participants) plus 1,254 subjects from 6 global collaborators.

Broader findings and caveats from the paper: How much clinical and demographic metadata was included differed by source and by participant, and the metadata was provided uncurated.

TCRbeta CDR3 regions were amplified from genomic DNA by means of the immunoSEQ Assay, a bias-controlled multiplex PCR. The authors processed their data as follows. The number of nucleated cells in each sample was estimated from the amplification of reference gene primers within the assay. To quantify the absolute abundance of each unique TCRbeta CDR3 rearrangement, sequence reads were collapsed and filtered. For each sample, productive Simpson clonality was calculated as the square root of Simpson's diversity index across productive rearrangements. Imported from immuneACCESS, the table was reduced by TCRdb to in-frame sequences with V and J called. These copies leave out some clones; in studies compared against another copy, an unresolved V gene accounts for under half, and the cause of the remainder is not known. V, J and clone size are those of that table, while D and trimming were read from the DNA. The sample table shows 260,000 or so clones, and approximately 88% are seen once. About 1.2% of the sample belongs to the ten largest clones.

Notes on this clone: Its binding antigen is unknown. Base qualities are not provided; no much larger clone lies one nucleotide away.

Participants in the prospective study were enrolled through a virtual design, were aged roughly 18 to 90 years, and lived in 24 United States geographic areas. In the prospective study, participants were assigned to cohorts based on the clinical history participants reported in a screening survey and a study questionnaire. In the prospective study, mobile phlebotomists collected whole blood, serum and a nasopharyngeal or oropharyngeal swab from each participant. Over a roughly 2-month period, participants in the prospective study had the option of providing additional blood draws and questionnaires. Blood samples from the prospective study were shipped frozen or at room temperature prior to DNA extraction. CDR1 and CDR2, looked up from the germline V gene (reference sequence), are LNHDA and SQIVND. The CDR3 holds 14 amino acids from the cysteine to the phenylalanine. Solely the CDR3 DNA is kept, with 42 bases framed from the first base. V drops 8 bases and J drops 7 bases, leaving 18 bases in between.

This chain is built from TRBV19 and TRBJ2-1, with TRBD1 perhaps the D gene, on 5 matching bases. The specimen sequenced was PBMCs or T cells enriched from blood (not recorded which). The source of this sequence is a woman aged 35 to 49 with acute COVID-19. The CDR3 in this case is CASVPGAGRNEQFF. The sequence in DNA is TGTGCCAGTGTCCCTGGGGCTGGTCGGAATGAGCAGTTCTTC.